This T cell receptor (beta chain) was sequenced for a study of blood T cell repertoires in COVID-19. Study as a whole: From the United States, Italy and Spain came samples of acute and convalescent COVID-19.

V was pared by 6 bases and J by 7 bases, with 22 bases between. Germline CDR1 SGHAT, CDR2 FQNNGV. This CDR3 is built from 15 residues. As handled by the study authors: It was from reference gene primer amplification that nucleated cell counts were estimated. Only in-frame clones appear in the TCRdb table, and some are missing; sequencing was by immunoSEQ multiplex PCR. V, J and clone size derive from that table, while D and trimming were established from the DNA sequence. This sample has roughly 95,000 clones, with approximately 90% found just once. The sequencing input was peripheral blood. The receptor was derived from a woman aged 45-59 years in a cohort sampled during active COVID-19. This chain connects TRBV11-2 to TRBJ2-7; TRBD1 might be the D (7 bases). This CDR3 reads CASRFRTEGAGEQYF. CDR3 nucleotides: TGTGCCAGCAGGTTCAGAACCGAGGGGGCGGGAGAGCAGTACTTC.